This T cell receptor (beta chain) was sequenced in a study of blood T cell repertoires in COVID-19. V was pared by 5 bases and J by 0 bases, with 10 bases between. Germline values: CDR1 SGHTA, CDR2 FQGNSA. The CDR3 extends over 14 amino acids. Methods used by the authors: Scientists estimated how many nucleated cells there were by amplifying reference gene primers. Profiled with immunoSEQ multiplex PCR; TCRdb holds only in-frame clones, not every one. The V and J calls and clone size are taken from that table; D and trimming were inferred from the DNA. The sample holds 100,000 to 150,000 clones; 87% are singletons and the top ten take 2% to 2.5%.

The sample was peripheral blood. This TCR came from a man over 45 with active COVID-19. This chain links TRBV7-2 with TRBJ1-1; the D is unclear. CDR3 protein: CASSLSVMNTEAFF. CDR3 nucleotides: TGTGCCAGCAGCCTGAGTGTTATGAACACTGAAGCTTTCTTT.